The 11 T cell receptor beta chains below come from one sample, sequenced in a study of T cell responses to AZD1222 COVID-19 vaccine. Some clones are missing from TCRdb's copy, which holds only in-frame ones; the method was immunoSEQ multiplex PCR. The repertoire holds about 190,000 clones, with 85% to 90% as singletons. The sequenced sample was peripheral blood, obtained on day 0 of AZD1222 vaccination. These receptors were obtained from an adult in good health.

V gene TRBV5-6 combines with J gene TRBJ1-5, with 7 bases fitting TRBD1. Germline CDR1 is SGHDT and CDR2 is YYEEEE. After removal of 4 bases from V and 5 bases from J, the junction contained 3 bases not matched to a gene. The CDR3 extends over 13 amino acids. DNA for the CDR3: TGTGCCAGCAGCCCCCAGGGGGATCAGCCCCAGCATTTT. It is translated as CASSPQGDQPQHF. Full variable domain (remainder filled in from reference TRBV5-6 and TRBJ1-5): DAGVTQSPTHLIKTRGQQVTLRCSPKSGHDTVSWYQQALGQGPQFIFQYYEEEERQRGNFPDRFSGHQFPNYSSELNVNALLLGDSALYLCASSPQGDQPQHFGDGTRLSIL.

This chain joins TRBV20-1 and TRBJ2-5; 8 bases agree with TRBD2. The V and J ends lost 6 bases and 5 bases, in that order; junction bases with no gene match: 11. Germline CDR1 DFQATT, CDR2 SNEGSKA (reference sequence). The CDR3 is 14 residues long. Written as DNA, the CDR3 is TGCAGTGCCAGTCAGAGCGGGAGATCCGAGACCCAGTACTTC. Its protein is CSASQSGRSETQYF.

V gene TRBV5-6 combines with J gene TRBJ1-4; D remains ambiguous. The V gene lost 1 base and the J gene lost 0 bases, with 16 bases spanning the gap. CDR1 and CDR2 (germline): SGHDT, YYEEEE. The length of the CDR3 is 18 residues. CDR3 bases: TGTGCCAGCAGCTTGCGTAGGAATACCCTTGCAACTAATGAAAAACTGTTTTTT. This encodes CASSLRRNTLATNEKLFF. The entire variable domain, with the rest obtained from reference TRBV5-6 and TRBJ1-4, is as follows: DAGVTQSPTHLIKTRGQQVTLRCSPKSGHDTVSWYQQALGQGPQFIFQYYEEEERQRGNFPDRFSGHQFPNYSSELNVNALLLGDSALYLCASSLRRNTLATNEKLFFGSGTQLSVL.

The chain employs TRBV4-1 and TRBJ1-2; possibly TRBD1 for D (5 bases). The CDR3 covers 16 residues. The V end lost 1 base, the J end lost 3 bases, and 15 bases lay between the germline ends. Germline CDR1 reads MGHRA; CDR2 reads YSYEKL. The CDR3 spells CASSQVAGLGDYGYTF. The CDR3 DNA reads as TGCGCCAGCAGCCAAGTAGCTGGGTTGGGGGACTATGGCTACACCTTC.

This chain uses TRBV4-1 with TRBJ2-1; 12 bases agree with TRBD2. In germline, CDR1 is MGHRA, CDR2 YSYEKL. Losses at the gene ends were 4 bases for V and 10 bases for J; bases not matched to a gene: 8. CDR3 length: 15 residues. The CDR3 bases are TGCGCCAGCAGCCGAGGACGACTAGCGGGGGAAGAGCAGTTCTTC. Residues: CASSRGRLAGEEQFF.

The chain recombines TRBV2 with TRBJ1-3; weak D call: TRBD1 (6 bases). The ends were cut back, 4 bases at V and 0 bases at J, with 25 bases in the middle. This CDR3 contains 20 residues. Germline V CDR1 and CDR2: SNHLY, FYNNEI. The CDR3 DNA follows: TGTGCCAGCAGTGCTATGAGACTCGTCGGGACATCGAGCTCTGGAAACACCATATATTTT. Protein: CASSAMRLVGTSSSGNTIYF.

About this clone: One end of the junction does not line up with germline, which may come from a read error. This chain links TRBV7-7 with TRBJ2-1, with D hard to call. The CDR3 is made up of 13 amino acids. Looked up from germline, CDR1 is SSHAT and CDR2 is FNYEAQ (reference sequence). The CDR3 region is CASSLGLGHEQFF. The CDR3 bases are TGTGCTAGCAGCTTAGGCCTAGGCCATGAGCAGTTCTTC.

The CDR3 is CASSLLGLAYF. The CDR3 nucleotides read TGTGCCAGCAGCTTATTGGGGTTGGCGTACTTC. This sequence joins TRBV7-9 and TRBJ2-7; D is unresolved. This CDR3 is built from 11 residues. The V end lost 2 bases, the J end lost 12 bases, and 11 bases lay between the germline ends. CDR1 is SEHNR and CDR2 is FQNEAQ in the germline V gene (reference sequence). Full variable domain (missing parts from reference TRBV7-9 and TRBJ2-7): DTGVSQNPRHKITKRGQNVTFRCDPISEHNRLYWYRQTLGQGPEFLTYFQNEAQLEKSRLLSDRFSAERPKGSFSTLEIQRTEQGDSAMYLCASSLLGLAYFGPGTRLTVT.

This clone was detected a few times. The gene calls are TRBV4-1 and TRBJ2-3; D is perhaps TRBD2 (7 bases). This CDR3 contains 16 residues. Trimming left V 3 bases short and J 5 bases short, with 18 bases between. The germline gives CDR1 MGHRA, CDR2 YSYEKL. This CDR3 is CASSQMWGAGEDTQYF. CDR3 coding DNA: TGCGCCAGCAGCCAGATGTGGGGGGCGGGGGAAGATACGCAGTATTTT.

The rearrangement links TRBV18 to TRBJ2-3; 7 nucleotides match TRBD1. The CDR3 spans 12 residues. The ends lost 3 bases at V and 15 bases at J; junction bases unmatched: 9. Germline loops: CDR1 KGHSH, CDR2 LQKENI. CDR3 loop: CASSPDRTSGYF. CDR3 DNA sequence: TGTGCCAGCTCACCGGACAGGACCTCGGGCTATTTT.

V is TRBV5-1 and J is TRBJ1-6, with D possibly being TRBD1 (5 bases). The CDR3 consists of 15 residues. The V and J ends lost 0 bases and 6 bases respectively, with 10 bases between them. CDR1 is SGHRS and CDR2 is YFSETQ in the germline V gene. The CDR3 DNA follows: TGCGCCAGCAGCTTGGCTGCAGGGACTAATTCACCCCTCCACTTT. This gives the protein CASSLAAGTNSPLHF.